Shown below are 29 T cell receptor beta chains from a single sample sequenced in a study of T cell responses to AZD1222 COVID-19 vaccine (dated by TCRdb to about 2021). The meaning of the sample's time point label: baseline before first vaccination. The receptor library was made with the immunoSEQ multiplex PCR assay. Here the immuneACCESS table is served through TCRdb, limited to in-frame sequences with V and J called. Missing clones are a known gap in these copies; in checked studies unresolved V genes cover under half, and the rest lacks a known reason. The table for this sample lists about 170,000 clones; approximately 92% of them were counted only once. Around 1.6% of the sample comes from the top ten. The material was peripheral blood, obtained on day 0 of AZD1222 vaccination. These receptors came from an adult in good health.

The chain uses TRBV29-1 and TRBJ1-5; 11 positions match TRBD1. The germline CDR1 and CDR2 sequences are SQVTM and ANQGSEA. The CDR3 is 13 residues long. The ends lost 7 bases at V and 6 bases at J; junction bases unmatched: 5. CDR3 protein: CSAGQGAGQPQHF. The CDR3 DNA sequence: TGCAGCGCCGGACAGGGGGCAGGTCAGCCCCAGCATTTT.

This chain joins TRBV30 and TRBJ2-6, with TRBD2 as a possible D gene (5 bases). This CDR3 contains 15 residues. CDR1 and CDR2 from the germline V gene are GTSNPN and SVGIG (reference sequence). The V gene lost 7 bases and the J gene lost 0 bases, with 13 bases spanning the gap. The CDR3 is CASRPGFSGANVLTF. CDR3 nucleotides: TGTGCCTCGAGGCCGGGGTTCTCTGGGGCCAACGTCCTGACTTTC.

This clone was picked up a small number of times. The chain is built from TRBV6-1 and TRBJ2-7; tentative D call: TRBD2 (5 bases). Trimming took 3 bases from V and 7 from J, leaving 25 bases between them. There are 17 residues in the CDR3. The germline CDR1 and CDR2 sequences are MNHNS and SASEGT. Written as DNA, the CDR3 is TGTGCCAGCAGTGACCCGGGCGGGCAGAGCATGTCATGGGAGCAGTACTTC. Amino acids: CASSDPGGQSMSWEQYF.

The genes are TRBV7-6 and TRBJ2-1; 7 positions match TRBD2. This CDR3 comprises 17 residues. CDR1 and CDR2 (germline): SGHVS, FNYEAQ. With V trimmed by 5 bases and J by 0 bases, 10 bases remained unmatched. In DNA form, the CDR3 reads TGTGCCAGCAGCCGGTCCGGGAGGCGGAGCTCCTACAATGAGCAGTTCTTC. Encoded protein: CASSRSGRRSSYNEQFF.

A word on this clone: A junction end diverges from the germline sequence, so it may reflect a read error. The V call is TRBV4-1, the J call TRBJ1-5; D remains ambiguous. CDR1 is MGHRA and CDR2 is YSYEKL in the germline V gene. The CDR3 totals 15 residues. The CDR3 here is CASSQEAALNQPRHF. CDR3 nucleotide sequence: TGCGCCAGCAGCCAAGAGGCAGCCCTAAATCAGCCCCGGCATTTT.

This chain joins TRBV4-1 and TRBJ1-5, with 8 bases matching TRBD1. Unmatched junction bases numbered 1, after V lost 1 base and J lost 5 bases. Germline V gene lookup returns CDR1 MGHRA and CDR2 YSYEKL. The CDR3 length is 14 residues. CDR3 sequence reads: CASSQGQGYQPQHF. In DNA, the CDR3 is TGCGCCAGCAGCCAAGGACAGGGGTATCAGCCCCAGCATTTT.

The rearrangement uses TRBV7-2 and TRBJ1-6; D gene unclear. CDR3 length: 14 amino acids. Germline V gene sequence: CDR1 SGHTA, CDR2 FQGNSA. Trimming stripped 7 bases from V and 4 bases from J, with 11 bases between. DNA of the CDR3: TGTGCCAGCAACGCCAGGTTGTATAATTCACCCCTCCACTTT. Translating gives CASNARLYNSPLHF.

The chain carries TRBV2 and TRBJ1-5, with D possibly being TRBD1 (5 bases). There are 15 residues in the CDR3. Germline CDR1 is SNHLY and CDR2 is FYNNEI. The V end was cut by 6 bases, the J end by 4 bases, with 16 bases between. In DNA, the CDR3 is TGTGCCAGCAGCGCCAGAGGGGTAGGAAATCAGCCCCAGCATTTT. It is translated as CASSARGVGNQPQHF.

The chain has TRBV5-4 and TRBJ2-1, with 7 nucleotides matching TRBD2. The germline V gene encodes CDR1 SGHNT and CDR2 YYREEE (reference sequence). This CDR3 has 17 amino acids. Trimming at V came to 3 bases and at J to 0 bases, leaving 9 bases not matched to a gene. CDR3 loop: CASSSRAGSLSYNEQFF. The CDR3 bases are TGTGCCAGCAGCTCTCGAGCGGGGTCCCTCTCCTACAATGAGCAGTTCTTC. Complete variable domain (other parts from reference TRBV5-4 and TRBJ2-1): ETGVTQSPTHLIKTRGQQVTLRCSSQSGHNTVSWYQQALGQGPQFIFQYYREEENGRGNFPPRFSGLQFPNYSSELNVNALELDDSALYLCASSSRAGSLSYNEQFFGPGTRLTVL.

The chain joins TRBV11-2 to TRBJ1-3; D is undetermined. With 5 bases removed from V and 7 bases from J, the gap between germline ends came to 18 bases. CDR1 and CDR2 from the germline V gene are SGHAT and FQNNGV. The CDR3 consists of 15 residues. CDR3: CASSAQTSGWNTIYF. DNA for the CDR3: TGTGCCAGCAGCGCCCAAACCTCAGGTTGGAACACCATATATTTT.

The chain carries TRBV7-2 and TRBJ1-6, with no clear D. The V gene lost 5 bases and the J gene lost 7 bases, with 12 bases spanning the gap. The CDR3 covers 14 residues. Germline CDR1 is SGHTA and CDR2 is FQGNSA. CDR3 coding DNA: TGTGCCAGCAGCCCCCGGACTGGGAATTCACCCCTCCACTTT. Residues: CASSPRTGNSPLHF.

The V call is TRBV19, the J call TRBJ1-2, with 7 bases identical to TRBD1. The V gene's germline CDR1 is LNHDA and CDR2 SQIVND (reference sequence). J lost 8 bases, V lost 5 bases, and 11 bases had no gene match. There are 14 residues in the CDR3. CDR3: CASSSGQLLGGYTF. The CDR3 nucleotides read TGTGCCAGTAGTTCGGGACAGCTACTGGGAGGCTACACCTTC.

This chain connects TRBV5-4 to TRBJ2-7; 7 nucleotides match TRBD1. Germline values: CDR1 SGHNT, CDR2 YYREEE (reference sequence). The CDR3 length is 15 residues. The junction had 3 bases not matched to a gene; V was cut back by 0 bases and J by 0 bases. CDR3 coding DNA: TGTGCCAGCAGCTTGGGACAGGGTCTCTCCTACGAGCAGTACTTC. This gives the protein CASSLGQGLSYEQYF.

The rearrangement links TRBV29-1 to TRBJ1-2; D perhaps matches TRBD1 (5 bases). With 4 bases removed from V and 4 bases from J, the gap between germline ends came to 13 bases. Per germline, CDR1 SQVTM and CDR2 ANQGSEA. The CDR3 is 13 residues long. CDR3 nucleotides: TGCAGCGTTGCCGACAGTTCCTCCTATGGCTACACCTTC. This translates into CSVADSSSYGYTF.

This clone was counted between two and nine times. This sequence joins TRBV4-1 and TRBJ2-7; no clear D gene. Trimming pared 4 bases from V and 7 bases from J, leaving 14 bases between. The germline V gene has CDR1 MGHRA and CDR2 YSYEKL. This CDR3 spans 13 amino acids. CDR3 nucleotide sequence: TGCGCCAGCAGCCCCTCCAAGGCTCAGGAGCAGTACTTC. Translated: CASSPSKAQEQYF.

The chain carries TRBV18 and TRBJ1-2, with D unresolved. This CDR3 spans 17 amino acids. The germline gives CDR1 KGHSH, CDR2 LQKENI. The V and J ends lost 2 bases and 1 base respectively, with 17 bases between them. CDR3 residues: CASSPSWADEVNYGYTF. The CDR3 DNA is TGTGCCAGCTCACCAAGTTGGGCAGATGAGGTTAACTATGGCTACACCTTC.

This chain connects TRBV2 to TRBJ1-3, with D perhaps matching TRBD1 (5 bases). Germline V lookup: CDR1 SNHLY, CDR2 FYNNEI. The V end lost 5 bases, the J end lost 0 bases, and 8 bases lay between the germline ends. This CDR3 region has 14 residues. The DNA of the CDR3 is TGTGCCAGCAGTCGGGACTACTCTGGAAACACCATATATTTT. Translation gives CASSRDYSGNTIYF. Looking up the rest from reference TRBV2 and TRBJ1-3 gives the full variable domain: EPEVTQTPSHQVTQMGQEVILRCVPISNHLYFYWYRQILGQKVEFLVSFYNNEISEKSEIFDDQFSVERPDGSNFTLKIRSTKLEDSAMYFCASSRDYSGNTIYFGEGSWLTVV.

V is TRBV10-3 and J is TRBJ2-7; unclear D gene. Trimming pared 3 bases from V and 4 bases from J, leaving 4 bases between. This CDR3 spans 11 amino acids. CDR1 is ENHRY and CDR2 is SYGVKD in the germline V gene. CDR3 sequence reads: CAISDDYEQYF. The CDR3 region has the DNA TGTGCCATCAGTGATGATTACGAGCAGTACTTC.

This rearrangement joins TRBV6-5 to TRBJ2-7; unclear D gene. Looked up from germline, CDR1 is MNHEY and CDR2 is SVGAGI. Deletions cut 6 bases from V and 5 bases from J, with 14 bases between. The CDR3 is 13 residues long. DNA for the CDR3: TGTGCCAGCAGACCAGCTGGGTCTAACGAGCAGTACTTC. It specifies CASRPAGSNEQYF.

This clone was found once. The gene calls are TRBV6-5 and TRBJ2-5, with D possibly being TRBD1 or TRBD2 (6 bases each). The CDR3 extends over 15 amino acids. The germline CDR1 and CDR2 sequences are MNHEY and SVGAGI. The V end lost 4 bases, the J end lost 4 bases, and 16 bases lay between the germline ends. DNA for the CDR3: TGTGCCAGCAGTTCCCTAAAGGGGGGAGCAGAGACCCAGTACTTC. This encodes CASSSLKGGAETQYF.

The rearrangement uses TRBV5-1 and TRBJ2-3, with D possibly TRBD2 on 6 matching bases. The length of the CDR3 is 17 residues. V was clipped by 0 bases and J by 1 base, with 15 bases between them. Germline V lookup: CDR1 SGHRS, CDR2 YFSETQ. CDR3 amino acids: CASSLGLGGIGTDTQYF. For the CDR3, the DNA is TGCGCCAGCAGCTTGGGCCTCGGGGGAATTGGCACAGATACGCAGTATTTT.

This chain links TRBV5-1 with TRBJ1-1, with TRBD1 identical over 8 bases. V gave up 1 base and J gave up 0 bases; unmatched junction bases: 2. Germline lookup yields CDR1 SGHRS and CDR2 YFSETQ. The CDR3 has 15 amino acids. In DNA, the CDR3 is TGCGCCAGCAGCTTGCCGACAGGGGTGAACACTGAAGCTTTCTTT. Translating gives CASSLPTGVNTEAFF.

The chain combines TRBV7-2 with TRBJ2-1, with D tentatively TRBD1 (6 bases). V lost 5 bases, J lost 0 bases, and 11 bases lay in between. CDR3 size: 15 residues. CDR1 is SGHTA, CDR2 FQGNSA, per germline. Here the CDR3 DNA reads TGTGCCAGCAGCCTCCAGGGGAGCTCCTACAATGAGCAGTTCTTC. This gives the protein CASSLQGSSYNEQFF.

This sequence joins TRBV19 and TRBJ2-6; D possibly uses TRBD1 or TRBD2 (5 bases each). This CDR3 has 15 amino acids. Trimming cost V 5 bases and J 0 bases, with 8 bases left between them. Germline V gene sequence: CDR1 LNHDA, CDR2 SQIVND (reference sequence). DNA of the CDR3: TGTGCCAGTAGTGGGACCGCCTCTGGGGCCAACGTCCTGACTTTC. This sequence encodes CASSGTASGANVLTF.

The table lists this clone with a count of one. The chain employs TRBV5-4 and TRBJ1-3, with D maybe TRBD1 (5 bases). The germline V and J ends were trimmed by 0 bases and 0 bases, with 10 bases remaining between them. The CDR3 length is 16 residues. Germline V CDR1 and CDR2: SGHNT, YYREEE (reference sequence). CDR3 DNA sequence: TGTGCCAGCAGCTTGGTGGGAGGGACCTCTGGAAACACCATATATTTT. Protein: CASSLVGGTSGNTIYF.

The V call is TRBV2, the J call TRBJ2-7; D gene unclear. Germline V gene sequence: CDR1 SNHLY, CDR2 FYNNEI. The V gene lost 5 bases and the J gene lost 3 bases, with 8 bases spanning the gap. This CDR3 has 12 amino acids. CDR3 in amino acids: CASSWVLYEQYF. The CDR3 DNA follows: TGTGCCAGCAGTTGGGTCCTCTACGAGCAGTACTTC.

In nucleotides, the CDR3 is TGCGCCAGCAGCCAAGGGGCGGGCGGGGGGTTCTACGAGCAGTACTTC. Translated: CASSQGAGGGFYEQYF. This chain joins TRBV4-3 and TRBJ2-7, with TRBD2 matching over 8 bases. The CDR3 length is 16 residues. Germline V CDR1 and CDR2: LGHNA, YSLEER. With V trimmed by 1 base and J by 3 bases, 8 bases remained unmatched.

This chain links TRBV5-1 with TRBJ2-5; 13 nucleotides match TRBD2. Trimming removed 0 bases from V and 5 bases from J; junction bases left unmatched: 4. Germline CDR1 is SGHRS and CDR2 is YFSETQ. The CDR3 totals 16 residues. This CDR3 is CASSLGTSGSWETQYF. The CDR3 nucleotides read TGCGCCAGCAGCTTGGGGACTAGCGGGAGTTGGGAGACCCAGTACTTC.

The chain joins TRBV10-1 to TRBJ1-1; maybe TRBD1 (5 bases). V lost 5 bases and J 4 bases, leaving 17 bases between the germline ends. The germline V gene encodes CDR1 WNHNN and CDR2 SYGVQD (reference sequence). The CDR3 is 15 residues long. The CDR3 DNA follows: TGCGCCAGCAGTTCCCGGGACGGGTCGAGCACTGAAGCTTTCTTT. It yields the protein CASSSRDGSSTEAFF.